This T cell receptor (beta chain) was sequenced during a study of blood T cells in healthy people across ages. Study observations and caveats: Getting older went along with TCR beta diversity per million T cells dropping roughly linearly. Naive and antigen-experienced cells were not separated, limiting conclusive comparison.

A second roughly 6 to 11 cycle PCR used barcoded and J-beta primers. TCRdb ran MiXCR on the 5' RACE reads and lists one entry per CDR3 protein. The sample yields more than 1.4 million distinct CDR3 sequences, approximately 42% seen once. This clonotype was observed a few times. No antigen is known for it. This CDR3 spans 13 amino acids. The V and J ends lost 3 bases and 7 bases respectively, with 12 bases between them. From germline, CDR1 is MNHNS and CDR2 SASEGT. Each donor supplied 7.5 to 10 milliliters of peripheral blood. The V gene is TRBV6-1, the J gene TRBJ1-2; the D gene is possibly TRBD1 (6 bases). This clonotype originated in a young woman in good health. Sequenced material: blood. CDR3 in DNA: TGTGCCAGCAGTGAGGACAGCTTAAGTGGCTACACCTTC. Encoded protein: CASSEDSLSGYTF.